This is a list of T cell receptor beta chains from one sample in a study of shared clonotypes between healthy human individuals. Data came from immunoSEQ multiplex PCR; TCRdb stores just in-frame clones and leaves some out. The sample holds millions of clones; roughly nine tenths are singletons and the top ten take around 0.14%. The sample consisted of naive CD4+ T cells sorted from blood. The source of these receptors is a man between 18 and 35 years old in good health. Each CDR3 is given with its conserved first and last residue. A D gene is named only where the DNA matches it firmly. Where a row states a size, it is once, few, many or the class of an expanded clone; other rows omit it.

D | size | J | V | length | DNA | CDR3
TRBD2 | once | TRBJ2-1 | TRBV5-8 | 14 | TGTGCCACCTCCCTAGCGGGGGGGGCCCGGAGGCAGTTCTTC | CATSLAGGARRQFF
NA | NA | TRBJ2-3 | TRBV4-1 | 16 | TGCGCCAGCAGCCAAGGTGGGCTATCTAGCACAGATACGCAGTATTTT | CASSQGGLSSTDTQYF
NA | NA | TRBJ2-5 | TRBV7-2 | 14 | TGTGCCAGCAGCTTAGCGTCCCCTGGGAAGACCCAGTACTTC | CASSLASPGKTQYF
TRBD1 | NA | TRBJ2-2 | TRBV28 | 15 | TGTGCCAGCAGTTTGCCCGGGACAGGGACCGGGGAGCTGTTTTTT | CASSLPGTGTGELFF
TRBD1 | NA | TRBJ2-7 | TRBV6-1 | 15 | TGTGCCAGCAGCGAGTTGGACAGGGTTGGTTACGAGCAGTACTTC | CASSELDRVGYEQYF
TRBD1 | NA | TRBJ1-2 | TRBV28 | 13 | TGTGCCAGCAAAGTCAGGGGGCGATTTGGCTACACCTTC | CASKVRGRFGYTF
NA | NA | TRBJ1-2 | TRBV18 | 15 | TGTGCCAGCTCACCTATCCGGGATTTCAACTATGGCTACACCTTC | CASSPIRDFNYGYTF
NA | NA | TRBJ2-5 | TRBV23-1 | 12 | TGCGCCAGCAGTCCCCCACCTGAGACCCAGTACTTC | CASSPPPETQYF
NA | NA | TRBJ1-4 | TRBV4-1 | 15 | TGCGCCAGCAGCCAGCAGGGTGCCACTAATGAAAAACTGTTTTTT | CASSQQGATNEKLFF
NA | NA | TRBJ2-3 | TRBV7-9 | 15 | TGTGCCAGCAGCTTTAGGACATCTAGCACAGATACGCAGTATTTT | CASSFRTSSTDTQYF
TRBD2 | NA | TRBJ2-3 | TRBV5-1 | 15 | TGCGCCAGCAGCTTGACGGGGGGTCTTGCAGATACGCAGTATTTT | CASSLTGGLADTQYF
TRBD2 | NA | TRBJ2-7 | TRBV7-8 | 16 | TGTGCCAGCAGCTTAGAAAGTAGCGGGATTATCCACGAGCAGTACTTC | CASSLESSGIIHEQYF
NA | NA | TRBJ2-3 | TRBV5-5 | 17 | TGTGCCAGCAGCTACGGACAACAGGTAACCACACTGCCGACGCAGTATTTT | CASSYGQQVTTLPTQYF
NA | NA | TRBJ1-2 | TRBV4-3 | 15 | TGCGCCAGCAGCCAAGATGTATTAGGGTACTATGGCTACACCTTC | CASSQDVLGYYGYTF
NA | NA | TRBJ2-5 | TRBV4-3 | 15 | TGCGCCAGCAGCCTCGAAGGCGGACAACAAGAGACCCAGTACTTC | CASSLEGGQQETQYF
TRBD1 | NA | TRBJ2-1 | TRBV10-3 | 15 | TGTGCCATCAGTGATCATGGTACAGGGGGAAATGAGCAGTTCTTC | CAISDHGTGGNEQFF
NA | NA | TRBJ1-2 | TRBV6-5 | 13 | TGTGCCAGCAGTTACTCAGACAGAGGCGGCTACACCTTC | CASSYSDRGGYTF
NA | NA | TRBJ1-6 | TRBV18 | 13 | TGTGCCAGCTCACCACGCGAGGACTCACCCCTCCACTTT | CASSPREDSPLHF
NA | once | TRBJ1-6 | TRBV28 | 14 | TGTGCCACCCTCCCTCAACTAAGGGGCTCACCCCTCCACTTT | CATLPQLRGSPLHF
NA | NA | TRBJ1-2 | TRBV18 | 17 | TGTGCCAGCTCACCGAACGAGGGCTTCGGGTTGGGCTATGGCTACACCTTC | CASSPNEGFGLGYGYTF
NA | NA | TRBJ1-3 | TRBV30 | 13 | TGTGCCTGGAGCCATGGGTCGGTAAACACCATATATTTT | CAWSHGSVNTIYF
TRBD1 | NA | TRBJ2-7 | TRBV27 | 15 | TGTGCCAGCAGTTTAGATGGGACAGCTTCCTACGAGCAGTACTTC | CASSLDGTASYEQYF
NA | NA | TRBJ2-3 | TRBV19 | 16 | TGTGCCAGTAGTAGGGGGAGCACCTCTAGCACAGATACGCAGTATTTT | CASSRGSTSSTDTQYF
NA | NA | TRBJ2-7 | TRBV19 | 14 | TGTGCCAGTAGTATTGACAGAAATTCCTACGAGCAGTACTTC | CASSIDRNSYEQYF
TRBD2 | NA | TRBJ2-2 | TRBV19 | 17 | TGTGCCAGTAGTATAGGTAGCGGGAGGGCGGGCACCGGGGAGCTGTTTTTT | CASSIGSGRAGTGELFF
NA | once | TRBJ2-5 | TRBV6-1 | 11 | TGTGCCAGCAGTGTCCGGGAGACCCAGTACTTC | CASSVRETQYF
NA | NA | TRBJ1-5 | TRBV19 | 14 | TGTGCCAGTAGTGGTTGGAATAGCAATCAGCCCCAGCATTTT | CASSGWNSNQPQHF
NA | NA | TRBJ2-7 | TRBV11-2 | 17 | TGTGCCAGCAGCTCATTAAAGGTAGCACGGATCCCCTACGAGCAGTACTTC | CASSSLKVARIPYEQYF
TRBD1 | once | TRBJ1-2 | TRBV5-6 | 16 | TGTGCCAGCAGCCCCCCGTGGACAGGGGGTACCTATGGCTACACCTTC | CASSPPWTGGTYGYTF
TRBD1 | NA | TRBJ1-4 | TRBV9 | 15 | TGTGCCAGCAGCGGCTCGGACAGGGGAAATGAAAAACTGTTTTTT | CASSGSDRGNEKLFF
NA | NA | TRBJ2-2 | TRBV19 | 17 | TGTGCCAGTCGCCCAATCCCGGCCAGGGGAAATGCCGGGGAGCTGTTTTTT | CASRPIPARGNAGELFF
NA | NA | TRBJ1-1 | TRBV5-1 | 13 | TGCGCCAGCAGCTTTTCAGGGACCACTGAAGCTTTCTTT | CASSFSGTTEAFF
TRBD1 | NA | TRBJ2-7 | TRBV5-6 | 15 | TGTGCCAGCAGCAGCTCATGGACAGGGCCCTACGAGCAGTACTTC | CASSSSWTGPYEQYF
NA | NA | TRBJ2-1 | TRBV5-4 | 13 | TGTGCCAGCAGCCCAGCCGTCCGTGATGAGCAGTTCTTC | CASSPAVRDEQFF
NA | NA | TRBJ2-5 | TRBV7-2 | 15 | TGTGCCAGCAGCCCGGGAGCGACAGGGAGGGAGACCCAGTACTTC | CASSPGATGRETQYF
TRBD2 | NA | TRBJ2-1 | TRBV5-1 | 16 | TGCGCCAGCAGCTTGGCGAGCGGGGGGCCCGGCAATGAGCAGTTCTTC | CASSLASGGPGNEQFF
NA | NA | TRBJ2-2 | TRBV18 | 15 | TGTGCCAGCTCACCACCACGGCAGAACACCGGGGAGCTGTTTTTT | CASSPPRQNTGELFF
NA | NA | TRBJ1-4 | TRBV6-5 | 12 | TGTGCCAGCAGTCAGAGGGATGAAAAACTGTTTTTT | CASSQRDEKLFF
NA | NA | TRBJ2-7 | TRBV12-5 | 13 | TGTGCTAGTGGTTTGGCGGGAGCCTACGAGCAGTACTTC | CASGLAGAYEQYF
NA | NA | TRBJ1-4 | TRBV7-9 | 16 | TGTGCCAGCAGCCCGGGGAGATTTGCAACTAATGAAAAACTGTTTTTT | CASSPGRFATNEKLFF
TRBD1 | NA | TRBJ2-5 | TRBV5-4 | 14 | TGTGCCAGCAGCTTGGGGACAGGGAGGGAGACCCAGTACTTC | CASSLGTGRETQYF
TRBD2 | NA | TRBJ2-3 | TRBV5-4 | 19 | TGTGCCAGCAGCTTACCAGGGCTAGCGGGGGGGCGGTCCGCAGATACGCAGTATTTT | CASSLPGLAGGRSADTQYF
NA | NA | TRBJ2-5 | TRBV9 | 15 | TGTGCCAGCAGCGTAGCTACGGCGAGTAGCGAGACCCAGTACTTC | CASSVATASSETQYF
NA | NA | TRBJ1-4 | TRBV5-6 | 14 | TGTGCCAGCAGCTTCGGGGAACGTCGGGAAAAACTGTTTTTT | CASSFGERREKLFF
NA | few | TRBJ1-3 | TRBV2 | 15 | TGTGCCAGCAGCCAACGGATTGTGTCTGGAAACACCATATATTTT | CASSQRIVSGNTIYF